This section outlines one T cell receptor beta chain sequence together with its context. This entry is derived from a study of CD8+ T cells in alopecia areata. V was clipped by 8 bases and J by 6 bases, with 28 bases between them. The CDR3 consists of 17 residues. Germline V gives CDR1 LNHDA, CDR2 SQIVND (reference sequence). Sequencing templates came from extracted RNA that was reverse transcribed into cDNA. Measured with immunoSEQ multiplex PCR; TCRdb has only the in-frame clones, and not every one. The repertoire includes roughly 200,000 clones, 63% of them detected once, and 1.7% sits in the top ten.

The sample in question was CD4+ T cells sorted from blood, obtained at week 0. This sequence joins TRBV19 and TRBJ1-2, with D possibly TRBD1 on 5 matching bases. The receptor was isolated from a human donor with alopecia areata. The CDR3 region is CASHRDAVVAQAHGYTF. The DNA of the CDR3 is TGTGCCAGTCATCGGGACGCCGTCGTGGCCCAGGCGCATGGCTACACCTTC.